The T cell receptor (beta chain) under discussion was sequenced for a study of blood T cell repertoires in COVID-19. Original data processing: Estimation of nucleated cell counts relied on the amplification of reference gene primers. The table came from immunoSEQ multiplex PCR; TCRdb's copy has only in-frame clones and leaves some out. The V and J calls and clone size are taken from that table; D and trimming were inferred from the DNA. This table has 150,000 to 200,000 clones, more than 60% appearing once. Worth noting for this clone: One end of the junction fails to match germline, which may point to a read error.

The CDR3 is 11 residues long. Per germline, CDR1 SGHDT and CDR2 YYEEEE. The chain carries TRBV5-6 and TRBJ2-3, with TRBD1 identical over 7 bases. The sequence was obtained from a man in his sixties with acute or convalescent COVID-19. Sequencing was carried out using peripheral blood. CDR3 sequence: CASSLEGAVDF. For the CDR3, the DNA is TGTGCCAGCAGCTTAGAGGGGGCGGTGGATTTT.